The sequence of this T cell receptor (beta chain) was determined in a study of blood T cells in healthy people across ages. Russia was home to the donors, healthy Caucasian individuals aged roughly 6 to 90. Sample-barcoded 5' priming and a J-beta primer mix drove a second PCR of 7 to 11 cycles. Per sample, CDR3-containing paired-end reads numbered at least 2.5 million. TCRdb ran MiXCR on the 5' RACE reads and lists one entry per CDR3 protein. The sample has roughly 700,000 distinct CDR3 sequences; 25% are singletons. Germline CDR1 reads SGHTS; CDR2 reads YDEGEE. The CDR3 spans 18 residues. This clonotype was counted a few times. A junction boundary mismatches the germline segment, possibly from a read error. This same sample was also taken into another study, of T cells of mothers and their children. In that study: Donation involved a few healthy Caucasian mothers and the six children that they had. Second-PCR amplification with M1S added sample barcodes and 2-4 random nucleotides.

The chain employs TRBV5-8 and TRBJ2-1; 9 nucleotides match TRBD2. Sample: blood. This sequence originates from a boy aged 5-17 years in good health. The CDR3 DNA follows: TGTGCCAGCAGCTCGGTCGTAGCGGGAGACGGCTCCTACATTGAGCAGTTCTTC. This encodes CASSSVVAGDGSYIEQFF.